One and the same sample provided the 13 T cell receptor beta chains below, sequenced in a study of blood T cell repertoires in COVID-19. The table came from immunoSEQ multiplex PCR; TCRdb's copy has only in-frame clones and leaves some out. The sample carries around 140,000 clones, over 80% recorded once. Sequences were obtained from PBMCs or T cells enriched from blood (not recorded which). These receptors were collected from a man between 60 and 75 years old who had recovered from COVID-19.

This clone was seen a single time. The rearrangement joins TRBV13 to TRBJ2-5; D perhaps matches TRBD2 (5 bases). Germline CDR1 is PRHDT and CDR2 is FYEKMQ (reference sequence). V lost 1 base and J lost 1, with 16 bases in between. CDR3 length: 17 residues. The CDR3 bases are TGTGCCAGCAGCTTAGTAGGGAGTGCAGGACGCCAAGAGACCCAGTACTTC. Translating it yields CASSLVGSAGRQETQYF. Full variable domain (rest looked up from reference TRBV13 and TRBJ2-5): AAGVIQSPRHLIKEKRETATLKCYPIPRHDTVYWYQQGPGQDPQFLISFYEKMQSDKGSIPDRFSAQQFSDYHSELNMSSLELGDSALYFCASSLVGSAGRQETQYFGPGTRLLVL.

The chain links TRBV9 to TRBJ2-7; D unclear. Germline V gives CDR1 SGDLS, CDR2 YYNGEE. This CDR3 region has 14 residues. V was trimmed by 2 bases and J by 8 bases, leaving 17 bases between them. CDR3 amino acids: CASSVQMFAVQQYF. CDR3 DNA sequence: TGTGCCAGCAGCGTGCAGATGTTTGCGGTTCAGCAGTACTTC.

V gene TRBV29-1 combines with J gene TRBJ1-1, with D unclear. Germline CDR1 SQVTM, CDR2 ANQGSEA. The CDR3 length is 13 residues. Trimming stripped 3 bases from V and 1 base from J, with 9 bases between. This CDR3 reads CSVEYRGNTEAFF. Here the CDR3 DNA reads TGCAGCGTTGAGTACCGAGGGAACACTGAAGCTTTCTTT.

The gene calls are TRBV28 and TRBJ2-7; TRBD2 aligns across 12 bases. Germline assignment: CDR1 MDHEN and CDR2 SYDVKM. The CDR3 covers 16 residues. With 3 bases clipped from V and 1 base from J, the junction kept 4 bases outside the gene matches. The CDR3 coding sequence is TGTGCCAGCAGTTTTCGCACTAGCGGGAGGTCCTACGAGCAGTACTTC. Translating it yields CASSFRTSGRSYEQYF.

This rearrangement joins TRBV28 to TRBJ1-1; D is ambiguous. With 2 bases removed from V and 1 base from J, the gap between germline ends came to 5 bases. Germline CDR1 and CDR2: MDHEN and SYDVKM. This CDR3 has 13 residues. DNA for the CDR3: TGTGCCAGCAGTTTACCGGGGAACACTGAAGCTTTCTTT. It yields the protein CASSLPGNTEAFF.

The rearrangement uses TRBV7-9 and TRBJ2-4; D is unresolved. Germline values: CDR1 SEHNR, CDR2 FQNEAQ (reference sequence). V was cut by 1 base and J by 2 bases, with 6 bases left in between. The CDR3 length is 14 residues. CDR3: CASSLVPTKNIQYF. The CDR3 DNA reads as TGTGCCAGCAGCTTAGTCCCAACCAAAAACATTCAGTACTTC.

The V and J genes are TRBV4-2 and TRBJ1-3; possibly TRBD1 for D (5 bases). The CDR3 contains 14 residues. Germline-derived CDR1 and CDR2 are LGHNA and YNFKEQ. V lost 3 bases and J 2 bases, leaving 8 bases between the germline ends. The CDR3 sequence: CASSQGGTGNTIYF. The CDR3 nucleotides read TGTGCCAGCAGCCAGGGGGGAACTGGAAACACCATATATTTT.

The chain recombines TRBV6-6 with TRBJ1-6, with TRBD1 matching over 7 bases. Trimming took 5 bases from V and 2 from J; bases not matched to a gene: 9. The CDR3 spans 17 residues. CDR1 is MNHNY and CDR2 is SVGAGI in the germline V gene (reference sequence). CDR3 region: CASSRASGQTYNSPLHF. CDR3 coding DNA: TGTGCCAGCAGTCGCGCCTCGGGACAGACCTATAATTCACCCCTCCACTTT.

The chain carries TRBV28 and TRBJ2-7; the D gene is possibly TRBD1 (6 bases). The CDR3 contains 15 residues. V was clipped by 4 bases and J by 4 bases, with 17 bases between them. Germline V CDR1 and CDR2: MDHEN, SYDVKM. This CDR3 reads CASSSGEWNIYEQYF. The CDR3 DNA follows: TGTGCCAGCAGTTCAGGGGAGTGGAATATTTACGAGCAGTACTTC.

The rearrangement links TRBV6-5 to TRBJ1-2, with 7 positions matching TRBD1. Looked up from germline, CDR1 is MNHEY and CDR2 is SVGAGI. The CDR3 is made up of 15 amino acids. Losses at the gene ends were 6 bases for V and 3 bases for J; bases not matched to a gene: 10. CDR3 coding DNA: TGTGCCAGCAGAGGGGGACAGCAGAATGACTATGGCTACACCTTC. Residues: CASRGGQQNDYGYTF.

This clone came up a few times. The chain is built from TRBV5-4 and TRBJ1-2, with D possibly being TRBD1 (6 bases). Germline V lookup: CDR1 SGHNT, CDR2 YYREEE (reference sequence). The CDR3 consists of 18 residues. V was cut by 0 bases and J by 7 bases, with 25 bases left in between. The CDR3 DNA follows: TGTGCCAGCAGCTTGGAAGGCGGCAGGGGAGGGTTTTTGGGTGGCTACACCTTC. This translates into CASSLEGGRGGFLGGYTF. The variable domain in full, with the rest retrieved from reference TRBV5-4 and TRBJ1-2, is ETGVTQSPTHLIKTRGQQVTLRCSSQSGHNTVSWYQQALGQGPQFIFQYYREEENGRGNFPPRFSGLQFPNYSSELNVNALELDDSALYLCASSLEGGRGGFLGGYTFGSGTRLTVV.

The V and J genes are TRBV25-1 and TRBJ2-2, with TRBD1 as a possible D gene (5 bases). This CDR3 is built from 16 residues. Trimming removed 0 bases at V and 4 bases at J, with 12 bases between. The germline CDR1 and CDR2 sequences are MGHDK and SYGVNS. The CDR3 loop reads CASSEYRAGSTGELFF. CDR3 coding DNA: TGTGCCAGCAGTGAATACCGGGCAGGGTCCACCGGGGAGCTGTTTTTT.

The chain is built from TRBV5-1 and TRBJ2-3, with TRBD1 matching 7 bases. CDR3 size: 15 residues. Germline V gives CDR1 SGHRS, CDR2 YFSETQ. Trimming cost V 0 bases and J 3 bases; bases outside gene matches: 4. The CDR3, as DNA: TGCGCCAGCAGCTTGGCCCAGGGGGTGACAGATACGCAGTATTTT. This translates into CASSLAQGVTDTQYF.